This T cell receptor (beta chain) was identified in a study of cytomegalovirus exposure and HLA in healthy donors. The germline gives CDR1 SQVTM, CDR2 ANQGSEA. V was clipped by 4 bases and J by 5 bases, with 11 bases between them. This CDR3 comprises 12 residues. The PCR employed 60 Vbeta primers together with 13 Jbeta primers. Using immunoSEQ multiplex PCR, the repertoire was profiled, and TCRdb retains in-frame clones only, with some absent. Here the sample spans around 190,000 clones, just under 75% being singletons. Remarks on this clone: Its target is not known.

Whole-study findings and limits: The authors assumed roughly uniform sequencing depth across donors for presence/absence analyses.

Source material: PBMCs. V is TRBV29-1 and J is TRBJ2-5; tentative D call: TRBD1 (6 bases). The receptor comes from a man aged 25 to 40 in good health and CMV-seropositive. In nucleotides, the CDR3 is TGCAGCGTTGCACAGGGAGAGGAGACCCAGTACTTC. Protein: CSVAQGEETQYF.